This is a list of T cell receptor beta chains from one sample in a study of T cells in Graves' hyperthyroidism and ophthalmopathy. TCRdb analysed the multiplex PCR reads with MiXCR anew, one entry per CDR3 protein. The data show roughly 650,000 distinct CDR3 sequences, 16% seen once. Sequences were obtained from blood. These receptors originate from a woman between 35 and 50 years old with Graves' ophthalmopathy. CDR3s include the opening cysteine and the closing phenylalanine or tryptophan. Each record gives: CDR3 DNA, CDR3 protein, clone size, V gene, D gene, J gene. The D gene is left open where the match is weak. Clone size appears in some rows only: once, few, many, or a class for an expanded clone.

CDR3 DNA: TGCGCCAGCAGCAACGGGGGGGCCTACAATGAGCAGTTCTTC
CDR3 protein: CASSNGGAYNEQFF
clone size: few
V gene: TRBV10-2
D gene: TRBD2
J gene: TRBJ2-1

CDR3 DNA: TGTGCCAGCAGCTACAGGACAGGAACCCCTAACTATGGCTACACCTTC
CDR3 protein: CASSYRTGTPNYGYTF
clone size: many
V gene: TRBV7-2
D gene: TRBD1
J gene: TRBJ1-2

CDR3 DNA: TGTGCCAGCAGTTACTGGGATAGCTCCTACAATGAGCAGTTCTTC
CDR3 protein: CASSYWDSSYNEQFF
clone size: many
V gene: TRBV6-2/TRBV6-3
D gene: .
J gene: TRBJ2-1

CDR3 DNA: TGTGCCAGTAGTATATCATCTATGAACACTGAAGCTTTCTTT
CDR3 protein: CASSISSMNTEAFF
clone size: .
V gene: TRBV19
D gene: .
J gene: TRBJ1-1

CDR3 DNA: TGCAGTGCTATGTTCGGGACTAACTACAATGAGCAGTTCTTC
CDR3 protein: CSAMFGTNYNEQFF
clone size: many
V gene: TRBV20-1
D gene: TRBD2
J gene: TRBJ2-1

CDR3 DNA: TGTGCCACCAGCAGATCAGAGACAGGGAGGGACGCTTTCTTT
CDR3 protein: CATSRSETGRDAFF
clone size: .
V gene: TRBV15
D gene: TRBD1
J gene: TRBJ1-1

CDR3 DNA: TGTGCCAGCAGTCGTACCGTAGACCTATCTGGGGCCAACGTCCTGACTTTC
CDR3 protein: CASSRTVDLSGANVLTF
clone size: few
V gene: TRBV6-1
D gene: .
J gene: TRBJ2-6

CDR3 DNA: TGTGCCAGCAGCCCCGGTGGAGGGACCTATGGCTACACCTTC
CDR3 protein: CASSPGGGTYGYTF
clone size: few
V gene: TRBV5-4
D gene: .
J gene: TRBJ1-2

CDR3 DNA: TGTGCCAGCTCAGCCGGGACGGCCCGTGAAGCTTTCTTT
CDR3 protein: CASSAGTAREAFF
clone size: many
V gene: TRBV18
D gene: .
J gene: TRBJ1-1

CDR3 DNA: TGTGCCAGCAGCTTAAGGGGTAGCGGGACGTTGGGCTCCTACAATGAGCAGTTCTTC
CDR3 protein: CASSLRGSGTLGSYNEQFF
clone size: few
V gene: TRBV11-2
D gene: TRBD2
J gene: TRBJ2-1

CDR3 DNA: TGTGCCAGCAGCTTTGGCGGGACAGGGTCCGAGACCCAGTACTTC
CDR3 protein: CASSFGGTGSETQYF
clone size: many
V gene: TRBV7-8
D gene: TRBD1
J gene: TRBJ2-5

CDR3 DNA: TGCGCCAGCAGCTTGTTTGCGGGAGAGCCCCAAGAGACCCAGTACTTC
CDR3 protein: CASSLFAGEPQETQYF
clone size: many
V gene: TRBV5-1
D gene: TRBD2
J gene: TRBJ2-5

CDR3 DNA: TGTGCCAGCAGCTCCTCCCCCCAGATCTCTGGAAACACCATATATTTT
CDR3 protein: CASSSSPQISGNTIYF
clone size: few
V gene: TRBV7-2
D gene: .
J gene: TRBJ1-3

CDR3 DNA: TGCAGCGTTGAAGCCAGGGGGCTAGCGGGAGTGGAGGGGGCAGATACGCAGTATTTT
CDR3 protein: CSVEARGLAGVEGADTQYF
clone size: .
V gene: TRBV29-1
D gene: TRBD2
J gene: TRBJ2-3

CDR3 DNA: TGTGCCAGCAGTGAATTAACAGGGAATTGGCAAGAGACCCAGTACTTC
CDR3 protein: CASSELTGNWQETQYF
clone size: many
V gene: TRBV6-1
D gene: .
J gene: TRBJ2-5

CDR3 DNA: TGCGCCAGCCGCAAGGGACGGCGGGAGGACGGGCAGTACTTC
CDR3 protein: CASRKGRREDGQYF
clone size: .
V gene: TRBV5-1
D gene: TRBD2
J gene: TRBJ2-7

CDR3 DNA: TGTGCCAGCAGTTACCAGGGGGGTAAATCCTACGAGCAGTACTTC
CDR3 protein: CASSYQGGKSYEQYF
clone size: many
V gene: TRBV27
D gene: .
J gene: TRBJ2-7

CDR3 DNA: TGTGCCTGGAGTGTACCTATAGTAGGGGCCCAAGAGACCCAGTACTTC
CDR3 protein: CAWSVPIVGAQETQYF
clone size: few
V gene: TRBV30
D gene: .
J gene: TRBJ2-5

CDR3 DNA: TGTGCCAGCAGCTTAGACAGGTATCAGCCCCAGCATTTT
CDR3 protein: CASSLDRYQPQHF
clone size: few
V gene: TRBV11-2
D gene: .
J gene: TRBJ1-5

CDR3 DNA: TGTGCCAGCAGTTTGCCAATTAGCAATCAGCCCCAGCATTTT
CDR3 protein: CASSLPISNQPQHF
clone size: many
V gene: TRBV12-3/TRBV12-4
D gene: .
J gene: TRBJ1-5

CDR3 DNA: TGTGCCAGCAGCCAACTAGCGGGGGGACTAAATGAGCAGTTCTTC
CDR3 protein: CASSQLAGGLNEQFF
clone size: many
V gene: TRBV7-3
D gene: TRBD2
J gene: TRBJ2-1

CDR3 DNA: TGTGCCAGCAGTTACTCAAACAGGGGGAGAGGATCACCCCTCCACTTT
CDR3 protein: CASSYSNRGRGSPLHF
clone size: .
V gene: TRBV6-5
D gene: TRBD1
J gene: TRBJ1-6

CDR3 DNA: TGCGCCAGCAGCTTGCCGGGACTAGCGGAGATCAATGAGCAGTTCTTC
CDR3 protein: CASSLPGLAEINEQFF
clone size: many
V gene: TRBV5-1
D gene: TRBD2
J gene: TRBJ2-1

CDR3 DNA: TGTGCCAGCAGTTTCCTGGGCAGCTCCTACGAGCAGTACTTC
CDR3 protein: CASSFLGSSYEQYF
clone size: many
V gene: TRBV28
D gene: .
J gene: TRBJ2-7

CDR3 DNA: TGTGCCAGCAGCAAACAGGGTTCGGCCGGGGAGCTGTTTTTT
CDR3 protein: CASSKQGSAGELFF
clone size: few
V gene: TRBV7-2
D gene: .
J gene: TRBJ2-2

CDR3 DNA: TGTGCCAGCAGCAAGAGGGACAGAGCATGGACAGATACGCAGTATTTT
CDR3 protein: CASSKRDRAWTDTQYF
clone size: .
V gene: TRBV7-2
D gene: TRBD1
J gene: TRBJ2-3

CDR3 DNA: TGTGCCAGCAGCTTAGGACTAGCGGGGGGGCTGAATGAGCAGTTCTTC
CDR3 protein: CASSLGLAGGLNEQFF
clone size: .
V gene: TRBV5-5
D gene: TRBD2
J gene: TRBJ2-1

CDR3 DNA: TGTGCCAGCAGGCCCGGGACAGCTTACGGCTACACCTTC
CDR3 protein: CASRPGTAYGYTF
clone size: many
V gene: TRBV5-8
D gene: TRBD1
J gene: TRBJ1-2

CDR3 DNA: TGTGCCAGCAGCGTCGGGGGGAACACCGGGGAGCTGTTTTTT
CDR3 protein: CASSVGGNTGELFF
clone size: many
V gene: TRBV11-1
D gene: .
J gene: TRBJ2-2

CDR3 DNA: TGTGCCAGCAGAGTAGGACAGGGGGCCGGCGGGGAGCAGTTCTTC
CDR3 protein: CASRVGQGAGGEQFF
clone size: .
V gene: TRBV6-2/TRBV6-3
D gene: TRBD1
J gene: TRBJ2-1

CDR3 DNA: TGTGCCAGCAGCTTGGGGGGGGTGAACGTCTACAATGAGCAGTTCTTC
CDR3 protein: CASSLGGVNVYNEQFF
clone size: few
V gene: TRBV5-4
D gene: .
J gene: TRBJ2-1

CDR3 DNA: TGCGCCAGCAGCCTCAGACTGGAAGAGCAGTTCTTC
CDR3 protein: CASSLRLEEQFF
clone size: few
V gene: TRBV4-1
D gene: .
J gene: TRBJ2-1

CDR3 DNA: TGTGCCAGCAGTGATGACACGGATTACTCAACGAACACCGGGGAGCTGTTTTTT
CDR3 protein: CASSDDTDYSTNTGELFF
clone size: many
V gene: TRBV2
D gene: .
J gene: TRBJ2-2

CDR3 DNA: TGTGCCAGCAGTGAGTTCTTCTACGAGCAGTACTTC
CDR3 protein: CASSEFFYEQYF
clone size: few
V gene: TRBV2
D gene: .
J gene: TRBJ2-7

CDR3 DNA: TGTGCCAGCAGCCCTAGACTAGCGGGAAGGGCAGATACGCAGTATTTT
CDR3 protein: CASSPRLAGRADTQYF
clone size: .
V gene: TRBV5-4
D gene: TRBD2
J gene: TRBJ2-3

CDR3 DNA: TGTGCCAGCAGTCCACGACAGACCAACACTGAAGCTTTCTTT
CDR3 protein: CASSPRQTNTEAFF
clone size: many
V gene: TRBV18
D gene: .
J gene: TRBJ1-1

CDR3 DNA: TGTGCCACCAGCAGAGAGTCTGGGGCCAACGTCCTGACTTTC
CDR3 protein: CATSRESGANVLTF
clone size: few
V gene: TRBV15
D gene: .
J gene: TRBJ2-6

CDR3 DNA: TGTGCCAGTACCCAAAACCCGGGGGGAGCGCAGTATTTT
CDR3 protein: CASTQNPGGAQYF
clone size: few
V gene: TRBV19
D gene: TRBD2
J gene: TRBJ2-3

CDR3 DNA: TGTGCCAGCAGCTCAACTAGCGTTACCGGGGAGCTGTTTTTT
CDR3 protein: CASSSTSVTGELFF
clone size: .
V gene: TRBV7-8
D gene: TRBD2
J gene: TRBJ2-2

CDR3 DNA: TGTGCCAGCAGCTTAGGGGCTAGTCTCGGGGAGCTGTTTTTT
CDR3 protein: CASSLGASLGELFF
clone size: few
V gene: TRBV11-2
D gene: .
J gene: TRBJ2-2

CDR3 DNA: TGTGCCAGCAGCCTCACCGGACAGGGCCGACAGCCCCAGCATTTT
CDR3 protein: CASSLTGQGRQPQHF
clone size: many
V gene: TRBV2
D gene: TRBD1
J gene: TRBJ1-5

CDR3 DNA: TGTGCCAGCAGCTTTGGGACCAGCGGTAATGAGCAGTTCTTC
CDR3 protein: CASSFGTSGNEQFF
clone size: .
V gene: TRBV7-9
D gene: .
J gene: TRBJ2-1

CDR3 DNA: TGTGCCAGCAGCGCGTCCTGGGAGACCCAGTACTTC
CDR3 protein: CASSASWETQYF
clone size: many
V gene: TRBV9
D gene: .
J gene: TRBJ2-5

CDR3 DNA: TGTGCCAGCAGTTTAGGGGGTTTGGCGAATGAGCAGTTCTTC
CDR3 protein: CASSLGGLANEQFF
clone size: many
V gene: TRBV12-3/TRBV12-4
D gene: .
J gene: TRBJ2-1

CDR3 DNA: TGTGCCAGCAGCTTATCAACCGCCTACGAGCAGTACTTC
CDR3 protein: CASSLSTAYEQYF
clone size: .
V gene: TRBV7-9
D gene: .
J gene: TRBJ2-7

CDR3 DNA: TGTGCCAGCAGCTTAGGGCAGGGGTATGAGCAGTTCTTC
CDR3 protein: CASSLGQGYEQFF
clone size: many
V gene: TRBV11-3
D gene: .
J gene: TRBJ2-1

CDR3 DNA: TGTGCCAGCAGTGTTATGTCTCTCATGTGGGGAGGTGAAGCTTTCTTT
CDR3 protein: CASSVMSLMWGGEAFF
clone size: many
V gene: TRBV2
D gene: .
J gene: TRBJ1-1

CDR3 DNA: TGTGCCAGCAGCGTTACTCCTGCCTTGGGCATTCAGTACTTC
CDR3 protein: CASSVTPALGIQYF
clone size: once
V gene: TRBV9
D gene: .
J gene: TRBJ2-4

CDR3 DNA: TGTGCCAGCAGCCAAGATCAGGGTACTAATGAAAAACTGTTTTTT
CDR3 protein: CASSQDQGTNEKLFF
clone size: few
V gene: TRBV3-1
D gene: .
J gene: TRBJ1-4

CDR3 DNA: TGTGCCAGCAGCTCCCGGACAGGGGGTGTTGAGCAGTACTTC
CDR3 protein: CASSSRTGGVEQYF
clone size: many
V gene: TRBV7-2
D gene: TRBD1
J gene: TRBJ2-7

CDR3 DNA: TGCAGTGCTAGCCTGGAGGGGACCGCGACTTTTAATACGCAGTATTTT
CDR3 protein: CSASLEGTATFNTQYF
clone size: many
V gene: TRBV20-1
D gene: .
J gene: TRBJ2-3

CDR3 DNA: TGTGCCAGCAGCTCCGGGACAGGGTACAACTATGGCTACACCTTC
CDR3 protein: CASSSGTGYNYGYTF
clone size: many
V gene: TRBV11-2
D gene: TRBD1
J gene: TRBJ1-2

CDR3 DNA: TGTGCCACCGCCTTAGCGGCCTTGACCTCTGGGGCCAACGTCCTGACTTTC
CDR3 protein: CATALAALTSGANVLTF
clone size: many
V gene: TRBV2
D gene: .
J gene: TRBJ2-6